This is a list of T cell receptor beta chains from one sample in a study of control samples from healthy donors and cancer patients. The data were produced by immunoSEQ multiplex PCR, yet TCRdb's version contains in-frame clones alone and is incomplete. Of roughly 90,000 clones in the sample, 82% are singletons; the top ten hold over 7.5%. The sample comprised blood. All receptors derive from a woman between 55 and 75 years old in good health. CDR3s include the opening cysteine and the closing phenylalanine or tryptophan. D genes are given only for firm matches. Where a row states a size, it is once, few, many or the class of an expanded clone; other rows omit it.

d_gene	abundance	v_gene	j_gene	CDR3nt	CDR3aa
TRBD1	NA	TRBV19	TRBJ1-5	TGTGCCAGTAGTATAGGAAACAGGGGGGCCTTGGCCCAGCATTTT	CASSIGNRGALAQHF
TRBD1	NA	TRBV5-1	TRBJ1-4	TGCGCCAGCAGCTTCCCAACCGGGACAGGGGGCCTTGGTAATGAAAAACTGTTTTTT	CASSFPTGTGGLGNEKLFF
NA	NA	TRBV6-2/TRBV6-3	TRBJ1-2	TGTGCCAGCAGTTTGGAGGACTATGGCTACACCTTC	CASSLEDYGYTF
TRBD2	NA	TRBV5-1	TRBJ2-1	TGCGCCAGCAGCTTAGTCCTAGCGGAATACAATGAGCAGTTCTTC	CASSLVLAEYNEQFF
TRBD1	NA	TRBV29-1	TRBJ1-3	TGCAGCGTTTTAGGGGACGACAGGGAAGGGGACACCATATATTTT	CSVLGDDREGDTIYF
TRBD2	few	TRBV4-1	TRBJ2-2	TGCGCCAGCAGCCAACCGGGACTAGCGGGATCCCCCCGGAGCTCGACCGGGGAGCTGTTTTTT	CASSQPGLAGSPRSSTGELFF
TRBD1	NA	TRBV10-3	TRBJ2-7	TGTGCCATCAGTGGAGGACAGGGGGCGCGGTACGAGCAGTACTTC	CAISGGQGARYEQYF
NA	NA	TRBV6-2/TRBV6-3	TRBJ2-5	TGTGCCAGCAGTTACTCGGGAGCCTTTGGGGAGACCCAGTACTTC	CASSYSGAFGETQYF
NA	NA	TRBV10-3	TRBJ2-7	TGTGCCATCAGTGAGCGGCAGGCCCTCGAGAGAGAGCAGTACTTC	CAISERQALEREQYF
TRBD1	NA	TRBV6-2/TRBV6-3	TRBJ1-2	TGTGCCAGCAGCCCCCGGACAGGGGGTCTTAACTATGGCTACACCTTC	CASSPRTGGLNYGYTF
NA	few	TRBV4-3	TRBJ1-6	TGCGCCAGCAGCCAAGAGGATGTGAGCTCCTATAATTCACCCCTCCACTTT	CASSQEDVSSYNSPLHF
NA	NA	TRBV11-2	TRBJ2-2	TGTGCCAGCAGCTCCCGGAGGTCCACCGGGGAGCTGTTTTTT	CASSSRRSTGELFF
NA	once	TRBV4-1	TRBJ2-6	TGCGCCAGCAGCCAAAACGCAGGGGCTGGGGCCAACGTCCTGACTTTC	CASSQNAGAGANVLTF
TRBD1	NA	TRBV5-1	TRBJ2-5	TGCGCCAGCAGCTTGGGGGGACAGGGTACTGAGACCCAGTACTTC	CASSLGGQGTETQYF